One and the same sample provided the 12 T cell receptor beta chains below, sequenced in a study of cytomegalovirus exposure and HLA in healthy donors. It was with 60 Vbeta and 13 Jbeta primers that the PCR ran. TCRdb keeps only in-frame clones here, not all; method: immunoSEQ multiplex PCR. Among 160,000 or so clones listed, approximately 80% were seen once. Sequenced material: PBMCs. These receptors originate from a man aged 18-30 years in good health and CMV-seronegative.

V is TRBV6-1 and J is TRBJ1-1; D is possibly TRBD1 (6 bases). V lost 6 bases and J lost 5, with 10 bases in between. The germline V gene has CDR1 MNHNS and CDR2 SASEGT. CDR3 length: 12 amino acids. CDR3 in DNA: TGTGCCAGCAGGAGAGACAGGACTGAAGCTTTCTTT. Its protein is CASRRDRTEAFF.

The chain is built from TRBV5-1 and TRBJ2-7; 11 nucleotides agree with TRBD1. This CDR3 is 16 amino acids long. Germline values: CDR1 SGHRS, CDR2 YFSETQ. V shed 7 bases, J shed 3 bases, and the junction held 12 bases outside the gene matches. In DNA, the CDR3 is TGCGCCAGCCTAGGACAGGGGGCGTTGGGGGTCTACGAGCAGTACTTC. It encodes CASLGQGALGVYEQYF.

In this sample, this clone turned up once. The chain is built from TRBV10-3 and TRBJ2-1; D ambiguous. The length of the CDR3 is 15 residues. With 3 bases removed from V and 2 bases from J, the gap between germline ends came to 11 bases. Germline V gene lookup returns CDR1 ENHRY and CDR2 SYGVKD. CDR3 bases: TGTGCCATCAGTGACCCAACAGAGACCTACAATGAGCAGTTCTTC. Protein product: CAISDPTETYNEQFF.

This clone has only a few counts. V usage is TRBV4-2 and J usage is TRBJ1-2; tentatively, D is TRBD1 (5 bases). Germline loops: CDR1 LGHNA, CDR2 YNFKEQ. CDR3 length equals 15 residues. V gave up 0 bases and J gave up 2 bases, with 10 bases separating them. The CDR3 sequence is CASSQEGQLNYGYTF. CDR3 nucleotide sequence: TGTGCCAGCAGCCAAGAGGGGCAGCTGAACTATGGCTACACCTTC.

This chain joins TRBV7-3 and TRBJ2-5, with 8 bases matching TRBD1. Germline V gene sequence: CDR1 SGHTA, CDR2 FQGTGA. Trimming removed 3 bases from V and 4 bases from J; junction bases left unmatched: 7. The CDR3 contains 15 residues. CDR3 DNA sequence: TGTGCCAGCAGCTTTCAGGGGGCGCCCCCAGAGACCCAGTACTTC. The encoded protein is CASSFQGAPPETQYF. Supplemented by reference TRBV7-3 and TRBJ2-5, the full variable domain reads GAGVSQTPSNKVTEKGKYVELRCDPISGHTALYWYRQSLGQGPEFLIYFQGTGAADDSGLPNDRFFAVRPEGSVSTLKIQRTERGDSAVYLCASSFQGAPPETQYFGPGTRLLVL.

V usage is TRBV11-2 and J usage is TRBJ1-1; the D gene is possibly TRBD1 (5 bases). Germline V gene data show CDR1 as SGHAT and CDR2 as FQNNGV. The V gene lost 1 base and the J gene lost 6 bases, with 12 bases spanning the gap. The CDR3 is 14 amino acids. This CDR3 is CASSLGGDGPEAFF. As DNA, the CDR3 is TGTGCCAGCAGCTTAGGGGGCGATGGTCCTGAAGCTTTCTTT.

The chain combines TRBV4-1 with TRBJ2-5; 9 bases are shared with TRBD1. V gave up 1 base and J gave up 7 bases; unmatched junction bases: 7. Germline CDR1 reads MGHRA; CDR2 reads YSYEKL. The CDR3 covers 15 residues. CDR3: CASSQVQGASGTQYF. CDR3 bases: TGCGCCAGCAGCCAAGTACAGGGGGCGTCGGGGACCCAGTACTTC.

This clone was picked up a small number of times. J is TRBJ1-2 and V is TRBV6-5, with TRBD1 identical over 10 bases. V was clipped by 7 bases and J by 8 bases; unmatched bases: 7. This CDR3 comprises 13 residues. CDR1 MNHEY and CDR2 SVGAGI come from the germline V gene. CDR3 loop: CASNRQGARGYTF. CDR3 nucleotides: TGTGCCAGCAATCGACAGGGGGCTAGGGGCTACACCTTC.

CDR3 amino acids: CASSQPRAGGYLHEQYF. For the CDR3, the DNA is TGTGCCAGCAGCCAACCGAGGGCAGGAGGGTACCTCCACGAGCAGTACTTC. The chain combines TRBV28 with TRBJ2-7; D is perhaps TRBD2 (6 bases). V shed 6 bases and J shed 5 bases, with 26 bases lying between them. The CDR3 consists of 17 residues. CDR1 MDHEN and CDR2 SYDVKM come from the germline V gene.

The rearrangement links TRBV7-9 to TRBJ1-1; D is uncertain. The V end was cut by 1 base, the J end by 7 bases, with 10 bases between. This CDR3 has 13 residues. Germline CDR1 is SEHNR and CDR2 is FQNEAQ (reference sequence). The CDR3 is CASSLGEGREAFF. As DNA, the CDR3 is TGTGCCAGCAGCTTAGGGGAGGGTCGTGAAGCTTTCTTT.

The chain employs TRBV9 and TRBJ2-2; 7 positions agree with TRBD1. The germline V gene encodes CDR1 SGDLS and CDR2 YYNGEE. The J segment lost 3 bases and the V segment lost 0 bases, leaving 2 bases of the junction unmatched. This CDR3 spans 15 amino acids. CDR3 in DNA: TGTGCCAGCAGCGTAGGACAGGGCTACACCGGGGAGCTGTTTTTT. This codes for CASSVGQGYTGELFF. The full variable domain, rest sourced from reference TRBV9 and TRBJ2-2, is DSGVTQTPKHLITATGQRVTLRCSPRSGDLSVYWYQQSLDQGLQFLIQYYNGEERAKGNILERFSAQQFPDLHSELNLSSLELGDSALYFCASSVGQGYTGELFFGEGSRLTVL.

This rearrangement joins TRBV7-2 to TRBJ2-7, with 8 bases matching TRBD1. The length of the CDR3 is 13 residues. Trimming at V came to 5 bases and at J to 5 bases, leaving 5 bases not matched to a gene. Looked up from germline, CDR1 is SGHTA and CDR2 is FQGNSA. CDR3 sequence (DNA): TGTGCCAGCAGCACACAGACAGGGGACGAGCAGTACTTC. It codes for CASSTQTGDEQYF.